These T cell receptor beta chains were read from a single sample in a study of beta chain features in type 1 diabetes. Sequencing used immunoSEQ multiplex PCR; TCRdb keeps in-frame clones, though not all of them. The table lists under 950,000 clones, roughly a sixth of them singletons. Sequenced: naive CD4+ T cells from blood. These receptors came from a woman aged 18 to 35 in good health. Both conserved end residues are part of each CDR3. The D gene is left open where the match is weak. Not all rows give a size; the values are once, few, many and, for expanded clones, a class.

v_gene	abundance	j_gene	d_gene	CDR3nt	CDR3aa
TRBV5-1	NA	TRBJ2-1	TRBD1	TGCGCCAGCAGCTATGAAGGGGGCGCGGCCTACAATGAGCAGTTCTTC	CASSYEGGAAYNEQFF
TRBV28	many	TRBJ2-1	NA	TGTGCCAGCAGTTTTAGCATGGACAATGAGCAGTTCTTC	CASSFSMDNEQFF
TRBV2	NA	TRBJ1-1	NA	TGTGCCACCACTACCGGGTTCAACACTGAAGCTTTCTTT	CATTTGFNTEAFF
TRBV19	NA	TRBJ2-1	TRBD1	TGTGCCAGTAGTACCCCCGGGACAGGGAGTAAGTATGAGCAGTTCTTC	CASSTPGTGSKYEQFF
TRBV7-6	few	TRBJ2-7	TRBD1	TGTGCCAGCAGCTTGACAGGGAGCGACGAGCAGTACTTC	CASSLTGSDEQYF
TRBV5-1	NA	TRBJ2-5	NA	TGCGCCAGCAGCTTGGCCCCCGACGGAAAGACCCAGTACTTC	CASSLAPDGKTQYF
TRBV4-2	NA	TRBJ2-1	NA	TGTGCCAGCAGCCCACGAGCAAGTGTGAACAATGAGCAGTTCTTC	CASSPRASVNNEQFF
TRBV5-4	NA	TRBJ2-1	TRBD1	TGTGCCAGCAGCTGGGGACAGGCCCTCTACAATGAGCAGTTCTTC	CASSWGQALYNEQFF
TRBV10-3	NA	TRBJ1-5	NA	TGTGCCATCAGTGAGCATTCAGACCTACAGGGACGGCCCCAGCATTTT	CAISEHSDLQGRPQHF
TRBV25-1	few	TRBJ2-3	NA	TGTGCCAGCAGTAGGACGGATTCAGATACGCAGTATTTT	CASSRTDSDTQYF
TRBV4-3	few	TRBJ2-5	TRBD2	TGCGCCAGCAGCCAAGCGGGAGGATCTCAAGAGACCCAGTACTTC	CASSQAGGSQETQYF
TRBV5-6	NA	TRBJ2-5	NA	TGTGCCAGCAGCTCCCGTACCGGGACCAGGGACGAGACCCAGTACTTC	CASSSRTGTRDETQYF
TRBV4-3	NA	TRBJ2-3	NA	TGCGCCAGCAGCCAAGGTGGGATATTCACAGATACGCAGTATTTT	CASSQGGIFTDTQYF
TRBV11-2	NA	TRBJ2-7	TRBD1	TGTGCCAGCAGCTTGGACAGGCGATACGAGCAGTACTTC	CASSLDRRYEQYF
TRBV28	NA	TRBJ2-1	TRBD2	TGTGCCAGCAGGATACTAGCGGGGTCCTACAATGAGCAGTTCTTC	CASRILAGSYNEQFF
TRBV7-3	NA	TRBJ1-1	NA	TGTGCCAGCAGCTTAACAGGGGTCACTGAAGCTTTCTTT	CASSLTGVTEAFF
TRBV28	few	TRBJ2-7	TRBD1	TGTGCCAGCAGTTCTGTAGGGGGACAGGACTACGAGCAGTACTTC	CASSSVGGQDYEQYF
TRBV28	NA	TRBJ2-3	TRBD1	TGTGCCAGCAGTTTCTCCGGGACAGGGGGAGATACGCAGTATTTT	CASSFSGTGGDTQYF
TRBV9	few	TRBJ2-3	NA	TGTGCCAGCAGCGTAGATCCTAGCTCCTTCGGGAATACGCAGTATTTT	CASSVDPSSFGNTQYF
TRBV29-1	few	TRBJ2-7	TRBD1	TGCAGCGTCCGGACAGGGACCTACGAGCAGTACTTC	CSVRTGTYEQYF
TRBV19	NA	TRBJ2-7	NA	TGTGCCAGTAGTATAGGGGCAGGGCCCAACGAGCAGTACTTC	CASSIGAGPNEQYF
TRBV5-1	NA	TRBJ1-5	NA	TGCGCCAGCAGCTTGGCGCGCAGGTCTGGTACGAATAGCAATCAGCCCCAGCATTTT	CASSLARRSGTNSNQPQHF
TRBV5-1	NA	TRBJ1-1	NA	TGCGCCAGCAGCTTCACCGGTACGAACACTGAAGCTTTCTTT	CASSFTGTNTEAFF
TRBV27	NA	TRBJ1-5	NA	TGTGCCAGCAGCGCGATGGGAAGCAATCAGCCCCAGCATTTT	CASSAMGSNQPQHF
TRBV5-1	few	TRBJ2-5	NA	TGCGCCAGCAGCTTGGTGCCGGGCGGAGGAGAGACCCAGTACTTC	CASSLVPGGGETQYF
TRBV4-1	few	TRBJ2-1	TRBD2	TGCGCCAGCAGCCAAGTACAGCGGGATTACAATGAGCAGTTCTTC	CASSQVQRDYNEQFF
TRBV28	NA	TRBJ2-1	TRBD2	TGTGCCAGCACCCGAGGCGGGACTAGCAGCCGGGGGTTCTTC	CASTRGGTSSRGFF
TRBV29-1	NA	TRBJ1-1	TRBD1	TGCAGCGTCCAGGGACAGGGGAGAGCTGAAGCTTTCTTT	CSVQGQGRAEAFF
TRBV28	few	TRBJ1-2	NA	TGTGCCAGCAGTTCACGGGGGGTATATGGCTACACCTTC	CASSSRGVYGYTF
TRBV27	few	TRBJ2-7	NA	TGTGCCAGCAGTTTGTTAGGGTACGAGCAGTACTTC	CASSLLGYEQYF
TRBV25-1	few	TRBJ2-1	TRBD2	TGTGCCAGCAGTGCCCCGCTGGGGCGGGAGACCTACAATGAGCAGTTCTTC	CASSAPLGRETYNEQFF
TRBV5-1	few	TRBJ2-1	NA	TGCGCCAGCAGCCTGGGAAGACTTGGGGATGAGCAGTTCTTC	CASSLGRLGDEQFF
TRBV18	few	TRBJ2-2	NA	TGTGCCAGCTCGCCAGACGGAACCCGGGAGCTGTTTTTT	CASSPDGTRELFF
TRBV10-3	NA	TRBJ2-7	NA	TGTGCCATCTCCCCCCTGGGGTACTACGAGCAGTACTTC	CAISPLGYYEQYF
TRBV6-1	few	TRBJ2-7	NA	TGTGCCAGCAGAGGGGGATACTCAGATACCGAGCAGTACTTC	CASRGGYSDTEQYF
TRBV5-6	few	TRBJ2-7	NA	TGTGCCAGCAGCTTTCCCTCCGCCCAGGCTGGACGGGGCTACGAGCAGTACTTC	CASSFPSAQAGRGYEQYF
TRBV28	few	TRBJ2-1	NA	TGTGCCAGCAGTTTTCCCTACCCAGCGGGCCCGGATGAGCAGTTCTTC	CASSFPYPAGPDEQFF
TRBV7-2	NA	TRBJ2-5	TRBD2	TGTGCCAGCAGCTTAGAACTAGCGGGAGCCTATTACTTC	CASSLELAGAYYF
TRBV6-1	NA	TRBJ2-1	NA	TGTGCCAGCAGCCGGACCACTACAGGGAATGAGCAGTTCTTC	CASSRTTTGNEQFF
TRBV4-3	NA	TRBJ1-2	NA	TGCGCCAGCAGCCAAGGGGTTCTAAACTATGGCTACACCTTC	CASSQGVLNYGYTF
TRBV5-4	NA	TRBJ2-1	TRBD2	TGTGCCAGCAGCGCTCGACTAGCGGCACCCAATGAGCAGTTCTTC	CASSARLAAPNEQFF
TRBV7-8	NA	TRBJ2-7	TRBD1	TGTGCCAGCAGCTTGGACAGGGCCTACGAGCAGTACTTC	CASSLDRAYEQYF
TRBV21-1	many	TRBJ2-5	NA	TGTGCCAGCAGCAAAGTCCTGGTGCAAGAGACCCAGTACTTC	CASSKVLVQETQYF
TRBV10-2	NA	TRBJ2-1	NA	TGCGCCAGCAGTGTTGTTCTGGCGAGTGGTGAGCAGTTCTTC	CASSVVLASGEQFF
TRBV10-2	NA	TRBJ2-5	NA	TGCGCCAGCAGTGAAAGCGGGCCGTGGGAGACCCAGTACTTC	CASSESGPWETQYF
TRBV7-9	NA	TRBJ2-3	NA	TGTGCCAGCAGCCCACCCTTGGCAGATACGCAGTATTTT	CASSPPLADTQYF
TRBV27	NA	TRBJ2-2	TRBD2	TGTGCCAGCAGTTTAAAGGTGGGACTAGCGGGAGCGAACACCGGGGAGCTGTTTTTT	CASSLKVGLAGANTGELFF
TRBV27	NA	TRBJ2-2	NA	TGTGCCAGCAGCCGCCTCAGCGGGACCGGGGAGCTGTTTTTT	CASSRLSGTGELFF
TRBV18	NA	TRBJ1-5	NA	TGTGCCAGCTCCTTAGGGGCAGCGAGCAATCAGCCCCAGCATTTT	CASSLGAASNQPQHF
TRBV11-3	NA	TRBJ2-2	NA	TGTGCCAGCAGCTTTCGGGGGGCGCCCGGGGAGCTGTTTTTT	CASSFRGAPGELFF
TRBV9	NA	TRBJ2-2	NA	TGTGCCAGCAGCGTAGCTTTACTAGCAGCGAACACCGGGGAGCTGTTTTTT	CASSVALLAANTGELFF
TRBV7-8	NA	TRBJ1-1	NA	TGTGCCAGCAGCCTTACGACTGAAGCTTTCTTT	CASSLTTEAFF
TRBV4-3	few	TRBJ2-3	TRBD2	TGCGCCAGCAGCCAAGTATTGGGGGGGATAGATACGCAGTATTTT	CASSQVLGGIDTQYF
TRBV10-3	few	TRBJ2-5	NA	TGTGCCATCAGTGAGTCGAGGAGAGGAGAGACCCAGTACTTC	CAISESRRGETQYF
TRBV10-3	few	TRBJ2-5	TRBD1	TGTGCCATCAGGGGGACAGGAACGGGCGAGACCCAGTACTTC	CAIRGTGTGETQYF
TRBV2	few	TRBJ1-2	NA	TGTGCCAGCAGTCTTCTGGCGTACGGCTACACCTTC	CASSLLAYGYTF
TRBV7-2	NA	TRBJ2-7	NA	TGTGCCAGCAGCTCGCAGGGAGGAAACTACGAGCAGTACTTC	CASSSQGGNYEQYF
TRBV6-5	few	TRBJ1-4	NA	TGTGCCAGCAGCCAACTGGGGGGGAAACTGTTTTTT	CASSQLGGKLFF